This T cell receptor beta chain appears in the sequencing data of a study of spatial heterogeneity in lung cancer. About the study: Alpha-chain sequences were detected in numbers that were consistently lower than beta-chain sequences.

Losses at the gene ends were 8 bases for V and 5 bases for J; bases not matched to a gene: 6. CDR3 size: 13 residues. The germline V gene encodes CDR1 SGHTA and CDR2 FQGTGA. This clonotype was observed a few times. The antigen remains undetermined. TCRdb itself ran the 5' RACE reads through MiXCR, one entry per CDR3 protein. Counted here are roughly 82,000 distinct CDR3 sequences, around 13% occurring once; the ten biggest clones make up approximately 4.2%. Whole-study results and caveats: Resection saw ubiquitous expanded tumor TCRs appear in blood more than follow-up did.

The time point is: sample taken at primary tumor resection. The authors sequenced whole RNA from tumor, nontumor lung or frozen PBMC without sorting. The genes are TRBV7-3 and TRBJ2-3; 8 bases map to TRBD2. The clonotype comes from a male donor with early-stage non-small cell lung cancer. Material: PBMCs, obtained at surgery. DNA for the CDR3: TGTGCCAGCGGACGGGGGGGAAAAGATACGCAGTATTTT. Translation: CASGRGGKDTQYF.